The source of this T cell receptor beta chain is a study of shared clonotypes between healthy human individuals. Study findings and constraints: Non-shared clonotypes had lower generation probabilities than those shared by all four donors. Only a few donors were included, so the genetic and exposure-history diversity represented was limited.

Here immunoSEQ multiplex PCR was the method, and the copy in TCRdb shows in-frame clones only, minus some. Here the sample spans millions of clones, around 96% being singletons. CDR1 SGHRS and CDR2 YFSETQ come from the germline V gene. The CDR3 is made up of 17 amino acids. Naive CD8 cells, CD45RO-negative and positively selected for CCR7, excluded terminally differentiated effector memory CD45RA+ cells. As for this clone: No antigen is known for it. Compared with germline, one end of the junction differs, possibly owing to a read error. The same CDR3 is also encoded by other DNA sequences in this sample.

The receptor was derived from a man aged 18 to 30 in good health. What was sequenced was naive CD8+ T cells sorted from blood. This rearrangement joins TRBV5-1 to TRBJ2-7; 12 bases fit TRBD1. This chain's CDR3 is CASSLSGTGGASREQYF. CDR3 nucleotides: TGCGCCAGCAGCTTGTCCGGGACAGGGGGCGCGTCGCGCGAGCAATACTTC.